This TCR beta chain originates from a study of T-cell memory formation after mild COVID-19. TCRdb analysed the 5' RACE reads with MiXCR anew, one entry per CDR3 protein. Of fewer than 350,000 distinct CDR3 sequences listed, around an eighth are singletons. The V gene lost 3 bases and the J gene lost 6 bases, with 14 bases spanning the gap. Germline-derived CDR1 and CDR2 are DFQATT and SNEGSKA (reference sequence). The CDR3 is 13 amino acids. A remark on this clonotype: No antigen is known for it.

Findings of the study overall: Researchers report contracting CD4+ clones mostly in CM and EM, with CD8+ clones in EMRA.

This rearrangement joins TRBV20-1 to TRBJ1-1, with D unresolved. The sequence came from a man between 18 and 29 years old who had mild COVID-19 (a few samples of this study predate the infection). Cell type and time point are not known. The specimen sequenced was PBMCs or a T cell subset sorted from them (not recorded which). CDR3 bases: TGCAGTGCTAGGGGCCCGGGGATTGCTGAAGCTTTCTTT. Residues: CSARGPGIAEAFF.